These T cell receptor beta chains were read from a single sample in a study of T-cell reconstitution after alpha-beta-depleted transplantation in children. One entry per CDR3 protein results from TCRdb running MiXCR on the PCR reads. The table has about 580,000 distinct CDR3 sequences, 23% seen once. This specimen consisted of PBMCs, mostly from graft donor cells, obtained 360 days after TCRalphabeta/CD19-depleted stem cell transplant. The receptors were sampled from a boy in the first two years of life who had a stem cell transplant for acute myeloid leukemia, so the T cells may come from the graft donor. Both conserved end residues are part of each CDR3. Fields, in order: V gene, J gene, clone size, D gene, CDR3 DNA, CDR3 protein. D genes are given only for firm matches. The size of a clone is reported for some rows only, either as once, few or many, or as a class for expanded clones.

V gene: TRBV11-2
J gene: TRBJ1-3
clone size: NA
D gene: NA
CDR3 DNA: TGTGCCAGCAGCTCTCCGGGACACTTCTCTGGAAACACCATATATTTT
CDR3 protein: CASSSPGHFSGNTIYF

V gene: TRBV6-5
J gene: TRBJ2-3
clone size: NA
D gene: NA
CDR3 DNA: TGTGCCAGCAGTTACGGGGGGGCATTCGATACGCAGTATTTT
CDR3 protein: CASSYGGAFDTQYF

V gene: TRBV12-3/TRBV12-4
J gene: TRBJ1-4
clone size: NA
D gene: NA
CDR3 DNA: TGTGCCAGCAGTTTAGACGAAGGTGGAAAACTGTTTTTT
CDR3 protein: CASSLDEGGKLFF

V gene: TRBV12-3/TRBV12-4
J gene: TRBJ1-5
clone size: once
D gene: NA
CDR3 DNA: TGTGCCAGCAGTCTGAACGGCCGGCAGCCCCAGCATTTT
CDR3 protein: CASSLNGRQPQHF

V gene: TRBV29-1
J gene: TRBJ1-1
clone size: few
D gene: NA
CDR3 DNA: TGCAGCGTTGAAAGGTTGTCCAGGGTTGGGACTGAAGCTTTCTTT
CDR3 protein: CSVERLSRVGTEAFF

V gene: TRBV12-5
J gene: TRBJ2-1
clone size: NA
D gene: NA
CDR3 DNA: TGTGCTAGTGGTTTGAGGGGCGATGAGCAGTTCTTC
CDR3 protein: CASGLRGDEQFF

V gene: TRBV4-3
J gene: TRBJ2-1
clone size: NA
D gene: TRBD1
CDR3 DNA: TGCGCCAGCAGCCCCATGACAGGGACCTACAATGAGCAGTTCTTC
CDR3 protein: CASSPMTGTYNEQFF

V gene: TRBV6-1
J gene: TRBJ1-1
clone size: few
D gene: NA
CDR3 DNA: TGTGCCAGCACCGAACCGGGGATGAACACTGAAGCTTTCTTT
CDR3 protein: CASTEPGMNTEAFF

V gene: TRBV20-1
J gene: TRBJ1-2
clone size: many
D gene: TRBD1
CDR3 DNA: TGCAGTGCTAGCCCGGGACAGGGGGCGCGTGGCTACACCTTC
CDR3 protein: CSASPGQGARGYTF

V gene: TRBV29-1
J gene: TRBJ2-4
clone size: few
D gene: NA
CDR3 DNA: TGCAGCGTTTCACTCCTGGACAGTCCTCTAGCCAAAAACATTCAGTACTTC
CDR3 protein: CSVSLLDSPLAKNIQYF

V gene: TRBV20-1
J gene: TRBJ1-4
clone size: NA
D gene: NA
CDR3 DNA: TGCAGTGCTAGACCATGGACAGTAGGCGAAAAACTGTTTTTT
CDR3 protein: CSARPWTVGEKLFF

V gene: TRBV20-1
J gene: TRBJ1-1
clone size: many
D gene: TRBD1
CDR3 DNA: TGCAGCGTGGACAGGCCGAACACTGAAGCTTTCTTT
CDR3 protein: CSVDRPNTEAFF

V gene: TRBV20-1
J gene: TRBJ1-4
clone size: NA
D gene: NA
CDR3 DNA: TGCAGTGCTCCGCGGGGGGATAATGAAAAACTGTTTTTT
CDR3 protein: CSAPRGDNEKLFF

V gene: TRBV20-1
J gene: TRBJ1-2
clone size: NA
D gene: TRBD1
CDR3 DNA: TGCAGTGCCAGGGGGGACAGATCGTTCGATGGCTACACCTTC
CDR3 protein: CSARGDRSFDGYTF

V gene: TRBV15
J gene: TRBJ1-1
clone size: many
D gene: NA
CDR3 DNA: TGTGCCACCAGCAGAGTGCCTGAAGCTTTCTTT
CDR3 protein: CATSRVPEAFF

V gene: TRBV12-3/TRBV12-4
J gene: TRBJ2-3
clone size: many
D gene: NA
CDR3 DNA: TGTGCCACCCTCCGAGGGGGAACCACAGATACGCAGTATTTT
CDR3 protein: CATLRGGTTDTQYF

V gene: TRBV20-1
J gene: TRBJ2-7
clone size: few
D gene: NA
CDR3 DNA: TGCAGTGCTAGAGAATCAGGGGCTTCCTACGAGCAGTACTTC
CDR3 protein: CSARESGASYEQYF

V gene: TRBV6-5
J gene: TRBJ2-3
clone size: many
D gene: TRBD2
CDR3 DNA: TGTGCCAGCAGACACGGGGGAGGGCCTAGCACAGATACGCAGTATTTT
CDR3 protein: CASRHGGGPSTDTQYF

V gene: TRBV21-1
J gene: TRBJ1-2
clone size: few
D gene: NA
CDR3 DNA: TGTGCCAGCAGCGCATCCAGGGGGATCGGGTATGGCTACACCTTC
CDR3 protein: CASSASRGIGYGYTF

V gene: TRBV10-2
J gene: TRBJ2-1
clone size: NA
D gene: TRBD2
CDR3 DNA: TGCGCCAGCAGGGACGGGACTAAGGAGCAGTTCTTC
CDR3 protein: CASRDGTKEQFF

V gene: TRBV12-3/TRBV12-4
J gene: TRBJ2-5
clone size: NA
D gene: NA
CDR3 DNA: TGTGCCAGCGCCTCTACAGGGAAAGAGACCCAGTACTTC
CDR3 protein: CASASTGKETQYF

V gene: TRBV7-2
J gene: TRBJ2-5
clone size: few
D gene: TRBD2
CDR3 DNA: TGTGCCAGCAGCTCTAGCGGGGGGGCCCAAGAGACCCAGTACTTC
CDR3 protein: CASSSSGGAQETQYF